These 10 T cell receptor beta chains were sequenced from one sample in a study of blood T cell repertoires in COVID-19. The assay was immunoSEQ multiplex PCR, and TCRdb's table has in-frame clones only and misses some. This table has some 300,000 clones, roughly 91% appearing once. Sequenced sample: PBMCs or T cells enriched from blood (not recorded which). These receptors were obtained from a woman aged 55-70 years in a cohort exposed to, infected with or recovered from COVID-19 (not recorded which).

This rearrangement joins TRBV7-3 to TRBJ1-1; 8 bases are a match to TRBD1. The ends lost 5 bases at V and 4 bases at J; junction bases unmatched: 3. Germline V gives CDR1 SGHTA, CDR2 FQGTGA. The CDR3 totals 13 residues. CDR3 sequence (DNA): TGTGCCAGCAGCGGACAGGGATTCACTGAAGCTTTCTTT. Translated, it gives CASSGQGFTEAFF.

This chain uses TRBV15 with TRBJ1-5; maybe TRBD1 (5 bases). The CDR3 has 17 residues. The germline V gene has CDR1 LNHNV and CDR2 YYDKDF (reference sequence). The V end lost 2 bases, the J end lost 1 base, and 15 bases lay between the germline ends. The DNA of the CDR3 is TGTGCCACCAGCAGATTTTCTCAGGGAACCAGCAATCAGCCCCAGCATTTT. Protein product: CATSRFSQGTSNQPQHF.

The chain carries TRBV7-2 and TRBJ2-3; 9 bases map to TRBD1. The germline V gene encodes CDR1 SGHTA and CDR2 FQGNSA. Germline trimming cut 5 bases from V and 5 bases from J; bases unmatched to any gene: 5. The CDR3 length is 14 residues. The CDR3 DNA follows: TGTGCCAGCAGCCAGAACAGGGGGCTAGATACGCAGTATTTT. Amino acid sequence: CASSQNRGLDTQYF. Complete variable domain (other parts from reference TRBV7-2 and TRBJ2-3): GAGVSQSPSNKVTEKGKDVELRCDPISGHTALYWYRQSLGQGLEFLIYFQGNSAPDKSGLPSDRFSAERTGGSVSTLTIQRTQQEDSAVYLCASSQNRGLDTQYFGPGTRLTVL.

The rearrangement uses TRBV7-2 and TRBJ2-7; 10 bases are shared with TRBD2. V shed 2 bases, J shed 1 base, and the junction held 5 bases outside the gene matches. The CDR3 extends over 16 amino acids. Germline V gives CDR1 SGHTA, CDR2 FQGNSA. DNA for the CDR3: TGTGCCAGCAGCTTAAGAGCGGGAGGGATATCCTACGAGCAGTACTTC. Its translation is CASSLRAGGISYEQYF. The full variable domain, in which reference TRBV7-2 and TRBJ2-7 provide the parts outside the CDR3, is GAGVSQSPSNKVTEKGKDVELRCDPISGHTALYWYRQSLGQGLEFLIYFQGNSAPDKSGLPSDRFSAERTGGSVSTLTIQRTQQEDSAVYLCASSLRAGGISYEQYFGPGTRLTVT.

This rearrangement joins TRBV21-1 to TRBJ2-4; whether TRBD2, the table's D call, matches the DNA was not checked. TRBV21-1 is noted as a pseudogene. The CDR3 runs 17 residues. CDR3 in DNA: TGTGCCAGCAGCCTCCCTGCTGAGTATAGAGCCAAAAACATTCAGTACTTC. It translates to CASSLPAEYRAKNIQYF.

V gene TRBV3-1 (or the pseudogene TRBV3-2) combines with J gene TRBJ2-7; 9 nucleotides align to TRBD2. The CDR3 is 16 amino acids. J lost 5 bases, V lost 1 base, and 9 bases had no gene match. The V gene's germline CDR1 is LGHDT and CDR2 YNNKEL (reference sequence). The DNA for the CDR3 is TGTGCCAGCAGCCAAGGTCGCGGGAGGGTCGGGAACGAGCAGTACTTC. It is translated as CASSQGRGRVGNEQYF.

This clone was seen a few times. The chain uses TRBV19 and TRBJ1-1; D remains ambiguous. The CDR3 loop spans 14 amino acids. Germline V CDR1 and CDR2: LNHDA, SQIVND (reference sequence). V was cut by 8 bases and J by 4 bases, with 17 bases left in between. The CDR3 loop reads CASVRPGGITEAFF. For the CDR3, the DNA is TGTGCCAGTGTCCGGCCGGGAGGAATCACTGAAGCTTTCTTT.

Only one count was recorded for this clone. This chain uses TRBV9 with TRBJ2-5; perhaps TRBD2 as D (6 bases). The V gene's germline CDR1 is SGDLS and CDR2 YYNGEE. CDR3 length: 14 amino acids. V was cut by 6 bases and J by 1 base, with 13 bases left in between. For the CDR3, the DNA is TGTGCCAGCACCCTGGGACTGACCCAAGAGACCCAGTACTTC. Encoded protein: CASTLGLTQETQYF. Full variable domain (rest looked up from reference TRBV9 and TRBJ2-5): DSGVTQTPKHLITATGQRVTLRCSPRSGDLSVYWYQQSLDQGLQFLIQYYNGEERAKGNILERFSAQQFPDLHSELNLSSLELGDSALYFCASTLGLTQETQYFGPGTRLLVL.

This clone was observed a handful of times. Other DNA sequences of this sample code for an identical CDR3. The chain is built from TRBV6-5 and TRBJ2-2; 7 nucleotides align to TRBD1. The CDR3 is 14 amino acids. The V gene end was trimmed by 5 bases and the J gene end by 3 bases; junction bases not matched to a gene: 3. CDR1 MNHEY and CDR2 SVGAGI come from the germline V gene. As DNA, the CDR3 is TGTGCCAGCAGTAGGACAGGCGACACCGGGGAGCTGTTTTTT. Translating it yields CASSRTGDTGELFF.

The chain links TRBV5-4 to TRBJ2-3; 12 nucleotides line up with TRBD2. CDR1 SGHNT and CDR2 YYREEE come from the germline V gene (reference sequence). This CDR3 spans 16 amino acids. With V trimmed by 2 bases and J by 1 base, 2 bases remained unmatched. The CDR3 DNA follows: TGTGCCAGCAGCTTCAGACTAGCGGGAGGCACAGATACGCAGTATTTT. Protein product: CASSFRLAGGTDTQYF.